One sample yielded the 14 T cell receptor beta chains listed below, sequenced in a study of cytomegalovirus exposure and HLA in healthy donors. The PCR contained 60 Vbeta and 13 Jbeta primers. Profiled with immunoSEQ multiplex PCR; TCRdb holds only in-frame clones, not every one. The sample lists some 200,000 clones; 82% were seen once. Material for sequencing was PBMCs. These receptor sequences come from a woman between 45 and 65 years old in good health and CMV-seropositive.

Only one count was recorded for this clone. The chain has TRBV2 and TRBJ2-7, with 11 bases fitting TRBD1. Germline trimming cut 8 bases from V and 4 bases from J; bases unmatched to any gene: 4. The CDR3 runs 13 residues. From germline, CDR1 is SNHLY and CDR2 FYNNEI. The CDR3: CASRTGGVYEQYF. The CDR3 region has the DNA TGTGCCAGCCGGACAGGGGGCGTTTACGAGCAGTACTTC.

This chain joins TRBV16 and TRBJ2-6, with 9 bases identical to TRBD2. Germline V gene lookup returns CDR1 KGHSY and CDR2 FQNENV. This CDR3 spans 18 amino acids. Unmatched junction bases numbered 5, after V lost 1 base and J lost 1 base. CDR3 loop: CASSQWGLAPSGANVLTF. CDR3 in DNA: TGTGCCAGCAGCCAATGGGGACTAGCTCCTTCTGGGGCCAACGTCCTGACTTTC.

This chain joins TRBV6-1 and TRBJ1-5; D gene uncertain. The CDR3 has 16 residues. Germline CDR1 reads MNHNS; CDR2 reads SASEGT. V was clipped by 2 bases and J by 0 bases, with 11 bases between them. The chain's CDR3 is CASSERRQDSNQPQHF. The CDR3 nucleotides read TGTGCCAGCAGTGAACGCCGGCAGGATAGCAATCAGCCCCAGCATTTT.

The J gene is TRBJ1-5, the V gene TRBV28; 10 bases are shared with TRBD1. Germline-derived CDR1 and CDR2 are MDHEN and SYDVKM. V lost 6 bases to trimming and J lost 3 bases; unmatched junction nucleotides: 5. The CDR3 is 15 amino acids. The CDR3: CASRRQGATNQPQHF. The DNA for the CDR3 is TGTGCCAGCAGACGACAGGGGGCGACCAATCAGCCCCAGCATTTT.

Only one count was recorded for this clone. The CDR3 protein is CAWTGLYGYTF. The CDR3 DNA reads as TGTGCCTGGACAGGATTATATGGCTACACCTTC. The rearrangement joins TRBV30 to TRBJ1-2; the D is unclear. The CDR3 has 11 amino acids. V lost 4 bases, J lost 5 bases, and 8 bases lay in between. CDR1 GTSNPN and CDR2 SVGIG come from the germline V gene (reference sequence).

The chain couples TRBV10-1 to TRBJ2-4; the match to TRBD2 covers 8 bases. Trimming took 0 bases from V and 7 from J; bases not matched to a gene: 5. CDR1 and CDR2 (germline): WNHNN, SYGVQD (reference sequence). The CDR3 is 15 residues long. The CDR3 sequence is CASSESRGGRNIQYF. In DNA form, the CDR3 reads TGCGCCAGCAGTGAGTCTCGGGGGGGGAGGAACATTCAGTACTTC.

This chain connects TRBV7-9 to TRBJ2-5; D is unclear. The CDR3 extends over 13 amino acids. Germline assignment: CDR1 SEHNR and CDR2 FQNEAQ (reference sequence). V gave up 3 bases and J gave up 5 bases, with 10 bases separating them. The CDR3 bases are TGTGCCAGCAGCTTCCCCCCCGGGGAGACCCAGTACTTC. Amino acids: CASSFPPGETQYF.

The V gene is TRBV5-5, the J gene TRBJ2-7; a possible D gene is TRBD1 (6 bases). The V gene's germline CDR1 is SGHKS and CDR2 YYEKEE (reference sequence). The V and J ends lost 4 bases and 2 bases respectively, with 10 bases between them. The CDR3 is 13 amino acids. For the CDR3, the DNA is TGTGCCAGCAGCGCCACAGGGCCCTACGAGCAGTACTTC. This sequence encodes CASSATGPYEQYF.

The CDR3 loop is CASSLLAVNEKLFF. The CDR3 DNA reads TGTGCCAGCAGTTTACTGGCAGTAAATGAAAAACTGTTTTTT. This chain uses TRBV28 with TRBJ1-4; the D is unclear. The germline CDR1 and CDR2 sequences are MDHEN and SYDVKM. Trimming took 2 bases from V and 5 from J, leaving 9 bases between them. This CDR3 has 14 residues.

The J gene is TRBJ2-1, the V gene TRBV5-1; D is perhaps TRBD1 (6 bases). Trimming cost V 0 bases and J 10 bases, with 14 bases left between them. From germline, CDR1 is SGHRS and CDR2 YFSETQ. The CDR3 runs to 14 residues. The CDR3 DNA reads TGCGCCAGCAGCTTGGCCCGTGTGGGGACAGAGCAGTTCTTC. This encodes CASSLARVGTEQFF.

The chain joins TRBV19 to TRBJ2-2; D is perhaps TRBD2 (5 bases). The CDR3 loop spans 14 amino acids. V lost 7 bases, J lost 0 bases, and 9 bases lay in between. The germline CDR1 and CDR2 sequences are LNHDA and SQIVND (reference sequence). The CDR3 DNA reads TGTGCCAGTATGGCGGGTTCGAACACCGGGGAGCTGTTTTTT. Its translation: CASMAGSNTGELFF.

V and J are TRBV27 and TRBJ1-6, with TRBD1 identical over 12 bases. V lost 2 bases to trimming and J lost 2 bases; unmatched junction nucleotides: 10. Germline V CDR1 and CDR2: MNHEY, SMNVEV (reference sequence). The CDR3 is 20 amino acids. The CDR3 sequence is CASSLHRDRGRITYNSPLHF. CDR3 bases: TGTGCCAGCAGTTTACACCGGGACAGGGGGCGGATAACCTATAATTCACCCCTCCACTTT.

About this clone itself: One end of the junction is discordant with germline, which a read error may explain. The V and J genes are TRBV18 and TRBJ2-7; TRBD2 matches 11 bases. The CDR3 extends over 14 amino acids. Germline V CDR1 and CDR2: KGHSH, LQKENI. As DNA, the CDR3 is TGTGCCAGCTCACCACCCCAAACTAGCGGGAGCCTCCGGTTC. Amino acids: CASSPPQTSGSLRF.

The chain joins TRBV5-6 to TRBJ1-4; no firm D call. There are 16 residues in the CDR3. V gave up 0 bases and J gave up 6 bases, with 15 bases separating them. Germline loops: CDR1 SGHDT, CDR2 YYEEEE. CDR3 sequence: CASSLAGGIHHEKLFF. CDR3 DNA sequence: TGTGCCAGCAGCTTGGCCGGAGGAATTCATCATGAAAAACTGTTTTTT.